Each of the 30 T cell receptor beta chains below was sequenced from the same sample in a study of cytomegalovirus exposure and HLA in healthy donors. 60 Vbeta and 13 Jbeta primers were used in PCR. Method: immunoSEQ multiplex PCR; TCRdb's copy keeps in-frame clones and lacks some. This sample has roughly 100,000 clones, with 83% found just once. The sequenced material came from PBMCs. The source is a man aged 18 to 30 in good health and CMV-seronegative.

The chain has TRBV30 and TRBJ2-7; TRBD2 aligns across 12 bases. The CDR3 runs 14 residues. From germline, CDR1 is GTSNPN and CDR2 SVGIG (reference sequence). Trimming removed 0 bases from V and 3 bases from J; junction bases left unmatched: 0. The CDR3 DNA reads TGTGCCTGGAGTGTGACTAGCGGGAGCTACGAGCAGTACTTC. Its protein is CAWSVTSGSYEQYF. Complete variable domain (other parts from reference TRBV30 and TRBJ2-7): SQTIHQWPATLVQPVGSPLSLECTVEGTSNPNLYWYRQAAGRGLQLLFYSVGIGQISSEVPQNLSASRPQDRQFILSSKKLLLSDSGFYLCAWSVTSGSYEQYFGPGTRLTVT.

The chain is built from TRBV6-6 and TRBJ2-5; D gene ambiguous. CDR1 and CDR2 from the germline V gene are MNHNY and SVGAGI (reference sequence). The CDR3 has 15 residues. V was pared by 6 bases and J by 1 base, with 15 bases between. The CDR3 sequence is CASSPWAATQETQYF. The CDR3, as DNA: TGTGCCAGCAGCCCCTGGGCCGCAACCCAAGAGACCCAGTACTTC.

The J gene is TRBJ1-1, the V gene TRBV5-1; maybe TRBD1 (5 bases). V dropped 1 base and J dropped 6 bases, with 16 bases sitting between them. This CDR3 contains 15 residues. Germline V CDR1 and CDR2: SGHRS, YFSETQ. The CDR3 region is CASSLIGLGGSEAFF. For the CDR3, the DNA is TGCGCCAGCAGCTTGATAGGATTGGGGGGATCTGAAGCTTTCTTT.

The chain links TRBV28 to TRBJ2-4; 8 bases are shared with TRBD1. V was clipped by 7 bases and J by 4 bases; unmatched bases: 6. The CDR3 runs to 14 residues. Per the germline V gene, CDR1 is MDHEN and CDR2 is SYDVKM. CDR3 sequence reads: CASIPTGGKNIQYF. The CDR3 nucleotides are TGTGCCAGCATTCCTACAGGGGGTAAAAACATTCAGTACTTC.

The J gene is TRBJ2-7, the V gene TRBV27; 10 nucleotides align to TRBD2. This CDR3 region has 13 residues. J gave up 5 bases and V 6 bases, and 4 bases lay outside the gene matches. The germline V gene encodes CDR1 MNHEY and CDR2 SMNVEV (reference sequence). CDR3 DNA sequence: TGTGCCAGCAGCCTAGCGGGAGTGAACGAGCAGTACTTC. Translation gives CASSLAGVNEQYF.

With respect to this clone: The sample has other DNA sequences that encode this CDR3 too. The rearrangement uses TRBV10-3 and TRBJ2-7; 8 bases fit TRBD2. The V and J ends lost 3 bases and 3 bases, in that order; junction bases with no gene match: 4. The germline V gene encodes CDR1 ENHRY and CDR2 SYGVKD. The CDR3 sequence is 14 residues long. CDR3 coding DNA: TGTGCCATCAGTGAATCCAGCGGGAGCTACGAGCAGTACTTC. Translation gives CAISESSGSYEQYF.

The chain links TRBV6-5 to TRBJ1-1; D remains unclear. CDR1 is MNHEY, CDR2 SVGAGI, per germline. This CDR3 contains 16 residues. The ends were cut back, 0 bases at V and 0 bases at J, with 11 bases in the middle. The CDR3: CASSYSVNSLNTEAFF. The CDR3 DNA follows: TGTGCCAGCAGTTACTCAGTAAACAGCCTGAACACTGAAGCTTTCTTT.

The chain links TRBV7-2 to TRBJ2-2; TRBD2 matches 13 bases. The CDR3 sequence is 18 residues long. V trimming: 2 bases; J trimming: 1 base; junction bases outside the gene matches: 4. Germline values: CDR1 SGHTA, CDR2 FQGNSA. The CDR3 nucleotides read TGTGCCAGCAGCTTATCGGGACTAGCGGGATGGAACACCGGGGAGCTGTTTTTT. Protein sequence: CASSLSGLAGWNTGELFF.

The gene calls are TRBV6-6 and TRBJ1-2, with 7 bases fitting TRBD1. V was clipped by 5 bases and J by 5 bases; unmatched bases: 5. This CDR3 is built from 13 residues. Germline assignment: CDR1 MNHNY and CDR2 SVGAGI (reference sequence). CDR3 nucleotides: TGTGCCAGCAGTGACCGGACAGGATATGGCTACACCTTC. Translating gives CASSDRTGYGYTF.

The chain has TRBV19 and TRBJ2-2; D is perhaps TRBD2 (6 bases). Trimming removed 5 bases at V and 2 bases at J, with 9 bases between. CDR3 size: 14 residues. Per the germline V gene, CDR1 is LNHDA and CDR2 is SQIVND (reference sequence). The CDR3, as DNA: TGTGCCAGTAGTGCCGGGACTAACACCGGGGAGCTGTTTTTT. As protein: CASSAGTNTGELFF.

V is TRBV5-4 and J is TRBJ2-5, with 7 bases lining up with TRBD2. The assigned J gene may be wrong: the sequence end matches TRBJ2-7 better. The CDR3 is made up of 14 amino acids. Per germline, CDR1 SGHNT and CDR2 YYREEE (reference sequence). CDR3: CASSFGRPGYEQYF. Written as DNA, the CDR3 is TGTGCCAGCAGCTTCGGGAGGCCGGGTTACGAGCAGTACTTC.

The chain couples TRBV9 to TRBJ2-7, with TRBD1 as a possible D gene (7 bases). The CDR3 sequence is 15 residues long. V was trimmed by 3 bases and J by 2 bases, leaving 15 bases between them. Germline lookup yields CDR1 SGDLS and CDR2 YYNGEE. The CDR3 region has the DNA TGTGCCAGCAGCGGGTCAGGGGGGATCGCCTACGAGCAGTACTTC. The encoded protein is CASSGSGGIAYEQYF.

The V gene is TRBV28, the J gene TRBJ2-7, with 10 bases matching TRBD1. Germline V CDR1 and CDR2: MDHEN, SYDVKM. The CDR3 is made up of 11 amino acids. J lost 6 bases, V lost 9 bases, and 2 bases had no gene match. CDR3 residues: CASGQGGEQYF. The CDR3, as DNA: TGTGCCAGTGGACAGGGGGGCGAGCAGTACTTC. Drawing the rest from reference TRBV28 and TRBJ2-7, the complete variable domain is DVKVTQSSRYLVKRTGEKVFLECVQDMDHENMFWYRQDPGLGLRLIYFSYDVKMKEKGDIPEGYSVSREKKERFSLILESASTNQTSMYLCASGQGGEQYFGPGTRLTVT.

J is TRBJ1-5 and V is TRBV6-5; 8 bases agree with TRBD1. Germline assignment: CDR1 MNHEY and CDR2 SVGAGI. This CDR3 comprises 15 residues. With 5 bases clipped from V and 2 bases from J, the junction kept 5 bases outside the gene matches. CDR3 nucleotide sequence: TGTGCCAGCAGTCCCGGGACAGGTGGCAATCAGCCCCAGCATTTT. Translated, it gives CASSPGTGGNQPQHF.

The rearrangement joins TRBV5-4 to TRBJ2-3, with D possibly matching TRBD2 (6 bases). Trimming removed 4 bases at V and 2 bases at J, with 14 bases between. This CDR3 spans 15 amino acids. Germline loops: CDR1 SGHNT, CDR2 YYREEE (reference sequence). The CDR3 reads CASSVRDPFTDTQYF. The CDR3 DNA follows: TGTGCCAGCAGCGTGCGGGACCCCTTCACAGATACGCAGTATTTT.

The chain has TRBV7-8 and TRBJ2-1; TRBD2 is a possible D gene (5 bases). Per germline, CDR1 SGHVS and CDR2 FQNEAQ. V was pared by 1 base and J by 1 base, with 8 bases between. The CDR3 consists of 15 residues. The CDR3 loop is CASSLDRTSYNEQFF. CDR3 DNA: TGTGCCAGCAGCTTAGATAGGACTTCCTACAATGAGCAGTTCTTC.

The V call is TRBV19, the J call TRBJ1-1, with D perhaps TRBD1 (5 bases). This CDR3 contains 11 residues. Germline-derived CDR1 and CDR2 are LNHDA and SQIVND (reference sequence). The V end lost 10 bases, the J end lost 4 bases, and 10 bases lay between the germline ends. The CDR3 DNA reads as TGTGCCACCCGGGGGGGCACTGAAGCTTTCTTT. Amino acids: CATRGGTEAFF.

The CDR3 DNA is TGCGCCAGCAGCCGCACAACCTATTCTCAGGGAGAGACCCAGTACTTC. Encoded protein: CASSRTTYSQGETQYF. The chain combines TRBV4-3 with TRBJ2-5, with a weak D call TRBD1 (5 bases). The CDR3 runs to 16 residues. The germline CDR1 and CDR2 sequences are LGHNA and YSLEER. The V and J ends lost 4 bases and 4 bases respectively, with 19 bases between them.

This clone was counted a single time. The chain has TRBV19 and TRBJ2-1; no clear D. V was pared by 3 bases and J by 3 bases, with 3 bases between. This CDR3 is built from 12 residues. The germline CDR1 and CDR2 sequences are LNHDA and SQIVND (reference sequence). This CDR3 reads CASSINYNEQFF. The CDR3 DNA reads TGTGCCAGTAGTATTAACTACAATGAGCAGTTCTTC. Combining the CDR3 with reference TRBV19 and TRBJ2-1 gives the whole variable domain DGGITQSPKYLFRKEGQNVTLSCEQNLNHDAMYWYRQDPGQGLRLIYYSQIVNDFQKGDIAEGYSVSREKKESFPLTVTSAQKNPTAFYLCASSINYNEQFFGPGTRLTVL.

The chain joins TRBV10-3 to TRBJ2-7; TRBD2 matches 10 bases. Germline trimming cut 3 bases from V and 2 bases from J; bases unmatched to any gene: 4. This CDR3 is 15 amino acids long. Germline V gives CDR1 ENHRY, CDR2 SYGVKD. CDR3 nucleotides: TGTGCCATCAGTGACCCCGGGACTAGCGCCTACGAGCAGTACTTC. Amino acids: CAISDPGTSAYEQYF.

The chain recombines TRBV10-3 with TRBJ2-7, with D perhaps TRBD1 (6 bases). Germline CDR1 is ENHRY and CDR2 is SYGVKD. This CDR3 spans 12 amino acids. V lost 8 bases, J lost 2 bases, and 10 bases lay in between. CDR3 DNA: TGTGCCATCCAGGGGCAGGCCTACGAGCAGTACTTC. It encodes CAIQGQAYEQYF.

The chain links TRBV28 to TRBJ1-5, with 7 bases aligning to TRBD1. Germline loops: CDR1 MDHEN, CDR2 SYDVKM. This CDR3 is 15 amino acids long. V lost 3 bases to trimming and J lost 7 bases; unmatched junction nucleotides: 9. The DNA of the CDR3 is TGTGCCAGCAGTTTTCCTTCAACAGGGGCCCAGCCCCAGCATTTT. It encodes CASSFPSTGAQPQHF.

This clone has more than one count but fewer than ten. CDR3: CASSELTGTGGELFF. In DNA, the CDR3 is TGTGCCAGCAGCGAACTGACAGGGACGGGCGGGGAGCTGTTTTTT. The V and J genes are TRBV28 and TRBJ2-2; 7 positions match TRBD1. With 6 bases clipped from V and 7 bases from J, the junction kept 11 bases outside the gene matches. Germline-derived CDR1 and CDR2 are MDHEN and SYDVKM. The CDR3 runs to 15 residues.

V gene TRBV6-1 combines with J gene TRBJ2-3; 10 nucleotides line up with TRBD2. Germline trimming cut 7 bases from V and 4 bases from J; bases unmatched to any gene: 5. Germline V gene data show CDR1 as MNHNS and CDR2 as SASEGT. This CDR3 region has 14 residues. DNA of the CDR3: TGTGCCAGCAAGAGCGGGAGGGGCGCAGATACGCAGTATTTT. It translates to CASKSGRGADTQYF.

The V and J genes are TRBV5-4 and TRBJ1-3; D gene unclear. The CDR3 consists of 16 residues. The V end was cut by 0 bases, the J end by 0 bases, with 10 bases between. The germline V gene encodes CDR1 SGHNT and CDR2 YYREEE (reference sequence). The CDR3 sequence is CASSLAFGSSGNTIYF. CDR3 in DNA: TGTGCCAGCAGCTTGGCCTTCGGGAGCTCTGGAAACACCATATATTTT. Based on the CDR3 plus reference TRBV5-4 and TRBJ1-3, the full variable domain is ETGVTQSPTHLIKTRGQQVTLRCSSQSGHNTVSWYQQALGQGPQFIFQYYREEENGRGNFPPRFSGLQFPNYSSELNVNALELDDSALYLCASSLAFGSSGNTIYFGEGSWLTVV.

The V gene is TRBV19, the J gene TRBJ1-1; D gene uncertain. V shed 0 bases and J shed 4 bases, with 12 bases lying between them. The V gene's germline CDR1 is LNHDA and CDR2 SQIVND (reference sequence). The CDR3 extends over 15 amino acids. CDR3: CASSIDEGWPTEAFF. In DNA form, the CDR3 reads TGTGCCAGTAGTATAGATGAGGGCTGGCCCACTGAAGCTTTCTTT.

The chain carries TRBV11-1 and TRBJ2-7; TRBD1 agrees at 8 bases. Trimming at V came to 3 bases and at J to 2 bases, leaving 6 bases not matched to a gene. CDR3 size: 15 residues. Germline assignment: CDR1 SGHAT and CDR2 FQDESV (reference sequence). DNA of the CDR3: TGTGCCAGCAGCTTCCCAGACAGGGGCACCTACGAGCAGTACTTC. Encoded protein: CASSFPDRGTYEQYF.

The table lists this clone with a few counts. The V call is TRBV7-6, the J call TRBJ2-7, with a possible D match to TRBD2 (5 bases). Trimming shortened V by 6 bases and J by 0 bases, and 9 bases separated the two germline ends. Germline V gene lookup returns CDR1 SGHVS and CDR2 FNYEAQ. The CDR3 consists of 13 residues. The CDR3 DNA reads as TGTGCCAGCAGTCCCGGGAACTCCTACGAGCAGTACTTC. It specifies CASSPGNSYEQYF.

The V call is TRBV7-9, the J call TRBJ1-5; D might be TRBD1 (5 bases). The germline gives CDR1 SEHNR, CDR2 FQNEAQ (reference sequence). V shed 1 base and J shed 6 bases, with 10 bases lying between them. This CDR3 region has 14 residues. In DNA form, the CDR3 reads TGTGCCAGCAGCTTAGGGGGGGGTGGTCAGCCCCAGCATTTT. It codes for CASSLGGGGQPQHF.

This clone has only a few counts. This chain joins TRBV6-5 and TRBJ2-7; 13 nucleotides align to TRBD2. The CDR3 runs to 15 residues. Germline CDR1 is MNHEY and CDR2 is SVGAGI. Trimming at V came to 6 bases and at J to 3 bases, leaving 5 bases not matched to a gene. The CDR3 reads CASRTSGRAGYEQYF. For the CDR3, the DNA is TGTGCCAGCAGAACTAGCGGGAGGGCAGGCTACGAGCAGTACTTC.